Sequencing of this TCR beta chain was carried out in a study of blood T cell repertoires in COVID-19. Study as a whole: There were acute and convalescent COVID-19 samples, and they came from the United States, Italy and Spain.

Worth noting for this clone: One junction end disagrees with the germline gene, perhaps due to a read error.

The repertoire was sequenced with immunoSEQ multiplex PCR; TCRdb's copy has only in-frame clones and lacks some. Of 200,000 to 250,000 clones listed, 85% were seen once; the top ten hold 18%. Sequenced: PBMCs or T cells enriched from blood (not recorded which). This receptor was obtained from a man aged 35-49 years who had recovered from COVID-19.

The DNA of the CDR3 is TGTGCCAGCAGCTTAGTACACCCAGCGGGAGGGACCCGGCACTTC. This codes for CASSLVHPAGGTRHF. The chain joins TRBV7-2 to TRBJ2-5, with 10 bases matching TRBD2. Germline V gene sequence: CDR1 SGHTA, CDR2 FQGNSA. The CDR3 is made up of 15 amino acids.